The clone carrying this TCR beta chain has just a few counts. Its antigen remains unidentified. The sample originates from a study of human T cells and chemical hapten exposure. Study-level results: Unchanged with DPC sensitization were TCRs above 1 in 1000 frequency.

Germline CDR1 MNHEY, CDR2 SVGAGI. Trimming at V came to 5 bases and at J to 7 bases, leaving 12 bases not matched to a gene. CDR3 size: 16 residues. Time point in this sample: healthy volunteer bleed at 2 weeks. Total RNA was isolated from unfractionated whole blood. It was the library that attached unique molecular identifiers to individual cDNA molecules. In the original workflow: Sample TCR totals centred on a median of approximately 95,000, ranging about 23,224 to 690,600. TCRdb fed the RACE reads into MiXCR, producing one record per CDR3 protein. These V and J calls are TCRdb output, not the study's own analysis. Among 85,000 to 95,000 distinct CDR3 sequences listed, 8.5% to 9% were seen once.

Source material: whole blood. The chain combines TRBV6-5 with TRBJ2-7, with 12 bases fitting TRBD2. This TCR derives from a female donor in good health. Some clones in this sample may be carry-over from other donors' samples. The CDR3 DNA reads as TGTGCCAGCAGTCCGGTCCCGGGACTAGCGGGTGGTGAGCAGTACTTC. This codes for CASSPVPGLAGGEQYF.